Sequencing of this TCR beta chain was carried out in a study of T cell clones after liver transplantation. On the study more broadly: Pre-transplant mixed lymphocyte reactions yielded third-party-reactive TCRbeta sequences as comparators for graft-donor-reactive sequences. At least one year of complete immunosuppression withdrawal without enzymes over twice normal defined tolerance. Apart from a few HCV-positive recipients, transplants were for non-autoimmune, non-viral reasons. Timepoints were pre-transplant, pre-withdrawal, and after withdrawal was completed or failed.

The data were produced by immunoSEQ multiplex PCR, yet TCRdb's version contains in-frame clones alone and is incomplete. The sample holds over 50,000 clones, roughly 90% seen once. The V and J ends lost 3 bases and 5 bases respectively, with 8 bases between them. Germline values: CDR1 SQVTM, CDR2 ANQGSEA. The CDR3 has 11 residues. The chain combines TRBV29-1 with TRBJ2-7, with D possibly being TRBD2 (5 bases). Specimen: CD8+ T cells from blood, collected 12 months after liver transplant. The source of this sequence is a human patient who received a liver transplant. Some T cells may have originated in the graft donor. The CDR3 spells CSVDLRDEQYF. The CDR3 region has the DNA TGCAGCGTTGACTTGAGGGACGAGCAGTACTTC.